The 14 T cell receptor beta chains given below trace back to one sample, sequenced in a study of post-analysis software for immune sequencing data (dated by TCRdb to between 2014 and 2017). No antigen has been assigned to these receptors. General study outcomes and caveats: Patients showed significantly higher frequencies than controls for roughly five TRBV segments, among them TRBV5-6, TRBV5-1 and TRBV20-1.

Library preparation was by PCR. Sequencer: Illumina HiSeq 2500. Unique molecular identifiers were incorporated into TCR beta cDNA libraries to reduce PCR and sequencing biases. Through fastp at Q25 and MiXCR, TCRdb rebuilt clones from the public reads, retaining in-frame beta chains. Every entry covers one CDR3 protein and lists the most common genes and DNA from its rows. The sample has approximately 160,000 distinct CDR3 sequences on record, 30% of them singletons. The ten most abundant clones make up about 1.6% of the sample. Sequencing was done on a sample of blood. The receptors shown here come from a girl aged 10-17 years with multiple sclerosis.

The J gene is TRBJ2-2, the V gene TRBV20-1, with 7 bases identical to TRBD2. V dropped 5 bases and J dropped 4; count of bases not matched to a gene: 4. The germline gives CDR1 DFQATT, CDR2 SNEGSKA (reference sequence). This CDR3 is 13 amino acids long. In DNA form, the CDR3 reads TGCAGTGCTCCCGAGCGGGGCACCGGGGAGCTGTTTTTT. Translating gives CSAPERGTGELFF.

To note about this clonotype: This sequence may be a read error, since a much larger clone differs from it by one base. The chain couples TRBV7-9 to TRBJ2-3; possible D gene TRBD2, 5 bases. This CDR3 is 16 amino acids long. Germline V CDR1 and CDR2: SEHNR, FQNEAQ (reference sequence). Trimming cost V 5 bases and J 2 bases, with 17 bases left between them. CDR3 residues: CASSLQADTITDTQYF. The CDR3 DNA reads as TGTGCCAGCAGCCTTCAAGCGGATACCATCACAGATACGCAGTATTTT.

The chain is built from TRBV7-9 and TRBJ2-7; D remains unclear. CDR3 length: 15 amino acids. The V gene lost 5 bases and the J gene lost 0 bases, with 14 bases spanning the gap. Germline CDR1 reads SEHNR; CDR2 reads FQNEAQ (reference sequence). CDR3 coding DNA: TGTGCCAGCAGCGCCCGAGGTGCAGTCTCCTACGAGCAGTACTTC. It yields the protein CASSARGAVSYEQYF.

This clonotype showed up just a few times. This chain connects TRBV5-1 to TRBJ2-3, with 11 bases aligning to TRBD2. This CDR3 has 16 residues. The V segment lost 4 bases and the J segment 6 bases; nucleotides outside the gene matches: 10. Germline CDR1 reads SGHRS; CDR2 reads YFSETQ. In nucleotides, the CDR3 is TGCGCCAGCAGCCCCTTCACTAGCGGGAGTATTGATACGCAGTATTTT. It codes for CASSPFTSGSIDTQYF. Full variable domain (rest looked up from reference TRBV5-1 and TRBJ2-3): KAGVTQTPRYLIKTRGQQVTLSCSPISGHRSVSWYQQTPGQGLQFLFEYFSETQRNKGNFPGRFSGRQFSNSRSEMNVSTLELGDSALYLCASSPFTSGSIDTQYFGPGTRLTVL.

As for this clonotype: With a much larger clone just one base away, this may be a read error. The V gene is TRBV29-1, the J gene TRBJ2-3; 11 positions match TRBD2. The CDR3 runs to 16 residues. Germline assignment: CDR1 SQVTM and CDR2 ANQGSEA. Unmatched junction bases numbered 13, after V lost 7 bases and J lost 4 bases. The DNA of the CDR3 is TGCAGCGGTGGAGGAGGACTAGCGGGTCCGCCAGATACGCAGTATTTT. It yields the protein CSGGGGLAGPPDTQYF.

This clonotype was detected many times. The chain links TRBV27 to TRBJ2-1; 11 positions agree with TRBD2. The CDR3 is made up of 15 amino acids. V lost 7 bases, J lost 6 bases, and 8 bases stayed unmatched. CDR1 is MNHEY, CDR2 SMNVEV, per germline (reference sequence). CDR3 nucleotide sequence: TGTGCCAGCACACCGAGACTAGCGGGACCCAATGAGCAGTTCTTC. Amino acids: CASTPRLAGPNEQFF.

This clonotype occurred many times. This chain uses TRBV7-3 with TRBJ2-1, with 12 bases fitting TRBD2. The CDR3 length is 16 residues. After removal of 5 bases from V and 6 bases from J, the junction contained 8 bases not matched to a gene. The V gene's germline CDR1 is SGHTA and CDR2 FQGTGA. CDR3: CASSPTGLAGANEQFF. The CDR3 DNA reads TGTGCCAGCAGCCCGACGGGACTAGCGGGTGCCAATGAGCAGTTCTTC.

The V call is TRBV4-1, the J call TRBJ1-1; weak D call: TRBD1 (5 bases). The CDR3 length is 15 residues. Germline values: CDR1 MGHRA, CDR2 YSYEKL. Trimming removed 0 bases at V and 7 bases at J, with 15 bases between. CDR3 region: CASSQDAGGGGEAFF. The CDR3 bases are TGCGCCAGCAGCCAAGACGCCGGGGGGGGAGGTGAAGCTTTCTTT.

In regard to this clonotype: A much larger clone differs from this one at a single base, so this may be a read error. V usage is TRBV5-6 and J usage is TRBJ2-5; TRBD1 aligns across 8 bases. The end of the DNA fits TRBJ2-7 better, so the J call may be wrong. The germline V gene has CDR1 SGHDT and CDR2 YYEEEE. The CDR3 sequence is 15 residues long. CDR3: CAGRLHGTGPYEQYF. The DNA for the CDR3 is TGTGCCGGCAGGCTCCATGGGACAGGCCCTTACGAGCAGTACTTC.

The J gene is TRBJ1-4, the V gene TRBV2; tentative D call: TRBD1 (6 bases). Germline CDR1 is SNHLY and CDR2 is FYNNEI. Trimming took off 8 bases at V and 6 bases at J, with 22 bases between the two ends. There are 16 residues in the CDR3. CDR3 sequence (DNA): TGTGCCAGCCTCCCCAGAGGGGGGGTGATCGATGAAAAACTGTTTTTT. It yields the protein CASLPRGGVIDEKLFF.

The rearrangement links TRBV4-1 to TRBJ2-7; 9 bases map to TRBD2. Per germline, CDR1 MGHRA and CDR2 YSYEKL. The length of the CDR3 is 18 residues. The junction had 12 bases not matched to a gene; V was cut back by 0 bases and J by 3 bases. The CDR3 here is CASSQEWGGLAGCYEQYF. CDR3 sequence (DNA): TGCGCCAGCAGCCAAGAATGGGGCGGGCTAGCGGGATGCTACGAGCAGTACTTC.

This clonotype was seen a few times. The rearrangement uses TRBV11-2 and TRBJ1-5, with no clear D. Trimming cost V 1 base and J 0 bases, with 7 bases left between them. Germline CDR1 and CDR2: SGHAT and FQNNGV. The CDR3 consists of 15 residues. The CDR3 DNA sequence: TGTGCCAGCAGCTTAGTGAGGGATAGCAATCAGCCCCAGCATTTT. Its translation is CASSLVRDSNQPQHF.

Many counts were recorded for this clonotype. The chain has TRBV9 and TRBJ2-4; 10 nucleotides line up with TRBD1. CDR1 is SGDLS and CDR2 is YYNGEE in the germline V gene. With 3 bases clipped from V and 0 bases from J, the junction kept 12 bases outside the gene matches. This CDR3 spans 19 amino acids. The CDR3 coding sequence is TGTGCCAGCAGCGCAACCGGGACAGGGGTCATAATAGCCAAAAACATTCAGTACTTC. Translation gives CASSATGTGVIIAKNIQYF.

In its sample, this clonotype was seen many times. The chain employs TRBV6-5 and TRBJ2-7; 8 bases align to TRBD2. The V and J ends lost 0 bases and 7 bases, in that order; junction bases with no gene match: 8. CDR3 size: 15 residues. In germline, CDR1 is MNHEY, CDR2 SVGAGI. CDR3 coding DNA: TGTGCCAGCAGTTACTCGCGTCTAGCGGGTTTAGAGCAGTACTTC. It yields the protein CASSYSRLAGLEQYF.